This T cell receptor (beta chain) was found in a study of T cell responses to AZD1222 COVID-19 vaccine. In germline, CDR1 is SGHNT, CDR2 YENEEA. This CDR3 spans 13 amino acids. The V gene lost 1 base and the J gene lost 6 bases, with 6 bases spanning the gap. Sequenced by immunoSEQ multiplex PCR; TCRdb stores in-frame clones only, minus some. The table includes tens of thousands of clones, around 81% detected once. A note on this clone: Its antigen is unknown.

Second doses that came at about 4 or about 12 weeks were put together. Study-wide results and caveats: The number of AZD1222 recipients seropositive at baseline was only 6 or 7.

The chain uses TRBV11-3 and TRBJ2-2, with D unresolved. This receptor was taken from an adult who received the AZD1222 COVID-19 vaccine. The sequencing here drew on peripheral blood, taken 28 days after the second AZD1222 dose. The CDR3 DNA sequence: TGTGCCAGCAGCTTAGTAGGGCCCGGGGAGCTGTTTTTT. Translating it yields CASSLVGPGELFF.